Sequencing of this TCR beta chain was carried out in a study of blood T cell repertoires in COVID-19. Looking at the study overall: Nucleic acid was either cDNA or gDNA, and it came from T cells, B-cell-depleted T cells, or PBMCs.

In the source study's methods: Reference gene primers were amplified, and this amplification served to estimate nucleated cell counts. TCRdb's copy holds only in-frame clones and misses some; the assay was immunoSEQ multiplex PCR. Clonal size and the V and J genes are those of that table, whereas D and trimming came from the DNA. The sample carries approximately 290,000 clones, roughly 90% recorded once. The origin of this receptor is a woman between 25 and 40 years old with COVID-19, enrolled during active disease. The specimen sequenced was peripheral blood.

In DNA, the CDR3 is TGTGCCTGGAGTCCAGGGGTTGGTCGCTACACCTTC. Translation: CAWSPGVGRYTF. The V and J genes are TRBV30 and TRBJ1-2, with TRBD1 as a possible D gene (6 bases). CDR3 length equals 12 residues. Trimming removed 2 bases from V and 9 bases from J, with 13 bases in between. Germline V lookup: CDR1 GTSNPN, CDR2 SVGIG (reference sequence).